The 21 T cell receptor beta chains below all came from one sample that was sequenced in a study of patients and donors after allogeneic stem cell transplantation. One entry per CDR3 protein results from TCRdb running MiXCR on the RT-PCR reads. The sample lists about 230,000 distinct CDR3 sequences; around an eighth were seen once. Sequencing was done on a sample of blood, either unsorted or a sorted T cell fraction (not recorded which). These receptors all come from a human donor who was either an allogeneic HSCT recipient or a stem cell or donor lymphocyte infusion donor (not recorded which). It is not recorded whose cells these are; they may come from a transplant donor.

The chain joins TRBV12-3 or TRBV12-4 to TRBJ2-3; D is undetermined. Trimming pared 8 bases from V and 6 bases from J, leaving 15 bases between. The CDR3 length is 13 residues. The CDR3 bases are TGTGCCAGCGGCGCGACAACAGCGGATACGCAGTATTTT. Translated, it gives CASGATTADTQYF.

The V gene is TRBV5-4, the J gene TRBJ2-7; perhaps TRBD2 as D (6 bases). The length of the CDR3 is 16 residues. V dropped 4 bases and J dropped 4 bases, with 21 bases sitting between them. Germline-derived CDR1 and CDR2 are SGHNT and YYREEE (reference sequence). CDR3: CASSTGLSLGIYEQYF. In DNA form, the CDR3 reads TGTGCCAGCAGCACGGGACTCTCCCTAGGGATATACGAGCAGTACTTC.

This clonotype has a handful of counts. The V call is TRBV12-5, the J call TRBJ2-7, with 7 positions matching TRBD2. The V segment lost 6 bases and the J segment 0 bases; nucleotides outside the gene matches: 14. Germline-derived CDR1 and CDR2 are LGHNT and FRNRAP. The CDR3 contains 17 residues. The CDR3 coding sequence is TGTGCTAGTGGGCTGCCTCATCTGGGAGGGAGCTCCTACGAGCAGTACTTC. Translating it yields CASGLPHLGGSSYEQYF.

This clonotype has ten or more counts. CDR3 protein: CASSQTGVAYGYTF. Here the CDR3 DNA reads TGTGCCAGCAGCCAAACAGGGGTTGCCTATGGCTACACCTTC. The rearrangement joins TRBV12-3 or TRBV12-4 to TRBJ1-2, with 7 bases identical to TRBD1. This CDR3 is built from 14 residues. After removal of 6 bases from V and 4 bases from J, the junction contained 8 bases not matched to a gene.

There are a few counts of this clonotype. This chain joins TRBV4-1 and TRBJ2-1; a weak D match, TRBD2 (5 bases). Trimming removed 4 bases at V and 9 bases at J, with 16 bases between. The germline CDR1 and CDR2 sequences are MGHRA and YSYEKL. The CDR3 runs 14 residues. The CDR3 loop is CASSPAGGLAEQFF. CDR3 nucleotides: TGCGCCAGCAGCCCAGCCGGCGGGTTGGCTGAGCAGTTCTTC.

The sample holds many counts of this clonotype. V and J are TRBV6-1 and TRBJ1-1; TRBD1 aligns across 8 bases. The CDR3 is 13 amino acids. Trimming at V came to 5 bases and at J to 9 bases, leaving 8 bases not matched to a gene. CDR1 is MNHNS, CDR2 SASEGT, per germline. The CDR3 DNA is TGTGCCAGCAGTACCCGGACAGGGTCTAAAGCTTTCTTT. Encoded protein: CASSTRTGSKAFF.

The sample holds a few counts of this clonotype. The V call is TRBV7-3, the J call TRBJ2-2, with 8 bases that match TRBD1. Germline CDR1 and CDR2: SGHTA and FQGTGA. Losses at the gene ends were 1 base for V and 2 bases for J; bases not matched to a gene: 3. The CDR3 has 16 residues. The CDR3 nucleotides read TGTGCCAGCAGCTTAAATGGACAGGGCAACACCGGGGAGCTGTTTTTT. This translates into CASSLNGQGNTGELFF.

This clonotype was counted ten times or more. V is TRBV6-1 and J is TRBJ1-6; tentative D call: TRBD1 (5 bases). CDR3 length: 14 residues. V was pared by 6 bases and J by 6 bases, with 12 bases between. CDR1 and CDR2 (germline): MNHNS, SASEGT. CDR3 in amino acids: CASRSRGTNSPLHF. The CDR3 DNA is TGTGCCAGCAGATCCCGAGGGACTAATTCACCCCTCCACTTT.

This clonotype showed up many times. J is TRBJ2-2 and V is TRBV15; D is undetermined. The CDR3 runs to 13 residues. Germline CDR1 reads LNHNV; CDR2 reads YYDKDF (reference sequence). Deletions cut 0 bases from V and 6 bases from J, with 5 bases between. CDR3: CATSRDYAGELFF. The CDR3 DNA is TGTGCCACCAGCAGAGATTACGCCGGGGAGCTGTTTTTT.

This clonotype was counted ten times or more. V is TRBV21-1 and J is TRBJ2-3. TRBV21-1 is a pseudogene segment. The CDR3 contains 13 residues. CDR3 region: CASNEASTDTQYF. CDR3 sequence (DNA): TGTGCCAGCAATGAAGCTAGCACAGATACGCAGTATTTT.

J is TRBJ2-4 and V is TRBV15; 8 nucleotides align to TRBD2. The CDR3 runs to 14 residues. The junction had 6 bases not matched to a gene; V was cut back by 5 bases and J by 6 bases. The V gene's germline CDR1 is LNHNV and CDR2 YYDKDF (reference sequence). CDR3 coding DNA: TGTGCCACCAGCGCCGGAAGCGGGAGAAACATTCAGTACTTC. Translation: CATSAGSGRNIQYF.

The CDR3 is CSAQRQGAGGYTF. CDR3 in DNA: TGCAGTGCTCAGCGACAGGGGGCTGGGGGCTACACCTTC. The chain joins TRBV20-1 to TRBJ1-2, with 10 bases aligning to TRBD1. Germline V gene sequence: CDR1 DFQATT, CDR2 SNEGSKA (reference sequence). The CDR3 sequence is 13 residues long. Unmatched junction bases numbered 8, after V lost 5 bases and J lost 8 bases.

This chain connects TRBV6-2 or TRBV6-3 to TRBJ1-1; D perhaps matches TRBD1 (5 bases). Germline CDR1 reads MNHEY; CDR2 reads SVGEGT. This CDR3 has 14 residues. The germline V and J ends were trimmed by 6 bases and 5 bases, with 16 bases remaining between them. The CDR3 here is CASRPIDRRTEAFF. The DNA for the CDR3 is TGTGCCAGCAGACCCATCGACAGACGAACTGAAGCTTTCTTT.

This chain connects TRBV24-1 to TRBJ2-1; D not resolved. This CDR3 region has 11 residues. Germline CDR1 and CDR2: KGHDR and SFDVKD. Trimming removed 0 bases from V and 9 bases from J, with 2 bases in between. CDR3 protein: CATSDLGEQFF. The CDR3 coding sequence is TGTGCCACCAGTGATTTGGGTGAGCAGTTCTTC.

This clonotype was detected only a few times. The V call is TRBV9, the J call TRBJ2-7, with D tentatively TRBD2 (5 bases). Germline V CDR1 and CDR2: SGDLS, YYNGEE. The CDR3 length is 13 residues. V lost 4 bases to trimming and J lost 7 bases, with 15 bases between them. The CDR3 sequence is CASSPRDSWEQYF. CDR3 coding DNA: TGTGCCAGCAGCCCACGGGATTCTTGGGAGCAGTACTTC.

This clonotype was seen only a few times. The CDR3 DNA reads as TGCAGTGCTAGTATAGCGTCGGGGAGCACAGATACGCAGTATTTT. Its translation: CSASIASGSTDTQYF. J is TRBJ2-3 and V is TRBV20-1, with D possibly being TRBD2 (5 bases). Trimming cost V 3 bases and J 0 bases, with 13 bases left between them. In germline, CDR1 is DFQATT, CDR2 SNEGSKA (reference sequence). This CDR3 has 15 residues.

The J gene is TRBJ2-5, the V gene TRBV12-3 or TRBV12-4, with TRBD2 identical over 13 bases. The CDR3 length is 15 residues. V trimming: 6 bases; J trimming: 5 bases; junction bases outside the gene matches: 6. The CDR3, as DNA: TGTGCCAGCAGGGAGACTAGCGGGGGGTCGGAGACCCAGTACTTC. This sequence encodes CASRETSGGSETQYF.

The rearrangement links TRBV20-1 to TRBJ2-1; tentative D call: TRBD2 (5 bases). This CDR3 has 15 residues. From germline, CDR1 is DFQATT and CDR2 SNEGSKA (reference sequence). V lost 0 bases, J lost 4 bases, and 13 bases lay in between. Here the CDR3 reads CSARDIAGRYNEQFF. The DNA of the CDR3 is TGCAGTGCTAGAGATATTGCTGGGAGATACAATGAGCAGTTCTTC.

CDR3 DNA sequence: TGTGCCAGCAGCTACGACACCCTTGGCGTAGGACCCGGGGAGCTGTTTTTT. This gives the protein CASSYDTLGVGPGELFF. V gene TRBV7-3 combines with J gene TRBJ2-2; no reliable D call. V was clipped by 4 bases and J by 6 bases, with 21 bases between them. CDR3 length equals 17 residues. CDR1 is SGHTA and CDR2 is FQGTGA in the germline V gene.

This clonotype was seen more than once but under ten times. The chain couples TRBV2 to TRBJ2-3; 13 bases match TRBD2. The V gene end was trimmed by 6 bases and the J gene end by 5 bases; junction bases not matched to a gene: 5. Looked up from germline, CDR1 is SNHLY and CDR2 is FYNNEI. The CDR3 length is 15 residues. CDR3 coding DNA: TGTGCCAGCAGGAGACTAGCGGGGGGTGGAGATACGCAGTATTTT. It yields the protein CASRRLAGGGDTQYF.

This clonotype showed up many times. The chain combines TRBV12-5 with TRBJ1-1, with TRBD1 as a possible D gene (6 bases). Germline-derived CDR1 and CDR2 are LGHNT and FRNRAP. With 0 bases removed from V and 7 bases from J, the gap between germline ends came to 12 bases. CDR3 size: 14 residues. The CDR3 here is CASGLVGLDSEAFF. The CDR3 bases are TGTGCTAGTGGTTTGGTAGGTCTGGACAGTGAAGCTTTCTTT.